Each of the 31 T cell receptor beta chains below was sequenced from the same sample in a study of regulatory dendritic cells for organ transplantation. Using immunoSEQ multiplex PCR, the repertoire was profiled, and TCRdb retains in-frame clones only, with some absent. The table includes almost 35,000 clones, roughly nine tenths detected once. The specimen was naive CD4+ T cells from blood. Indicated subset: CD45RA+ naive T cells. These receptor sequences come from a human donor in good health.

The rearrangement joins TRBV7-9 to TRBJ1-2; TRBD1 is a possible D gene (5 bases). V lost 3 bases and J 8 bases, leaving 16 bases between the germline ends. The germline gives CDR1 SEHNR, CDR2 FQNEAQ (reference sequence). The CDR3 has 14 residues. The CDR3 reads CASSLYGTAGGYTF. In nucleotides, the CDR3 is TGTGCCAGCAGCTTGTACGGGACTGCGGGCGGCTACACCTTC.

The chain uses TRBV28 and TRBJ1-2, with 8 bases lining up with TRBD1. Germline CDR1 is MDHEN and CDR2 is SYDVKM. CDR3 size: 11 residues. After removal of 5 bases from V and 8 bases from J, the junction contained 1 base not matched to a gene. This chain's CDR3 is CASSAGGGYTF. The CDR3, as DNA: TGTGCCAGCAGTGCAGGGGGCGGCTACACCTTC.

The chain combines TRBV9 with TRBJ1-1; D is ambiguous. Trimming pared 3 bases from V and 4 bases from J, leaving 7 bases between. Looked up from germline, CDR1 is SGDLS and CDR2 is YYNGEE. CDR3 length: 12 amino acids. In DNA, the CDR3 is TGTGCCAGCAGCGGGGTGAGCACTGAAGCTTTCTTT. This sequence encodes CASSGVSTEAFF.

This rearrangement joins TRBV7-2 to TRBJ2-7; 10 bases align to TRBD1. Germline CDR1 is SGHTA and CDR2 is FQGNSA. The CDR3 totals 15 residues. The J segment lost 4 bases and the V segment lost 3 bases, leaving 6 bases of the junction unmatched. This chain's CDR3 is CASSFTGTGVYEQYF. The DNA of the CDR3 is TGTGCCAGCAGCTTTACCGGGACAGGGGTATACGAGCAGTACTTC.

Notes on this clone: The junction departs from germline at one end; a sequencing error may be responsible. The chain is built from TRBV7-7 and TRBJ2-4; D gene ambiguous. The CDR3 loop spans 12 amino acids. Germline V gene lookup returns CDR1 SSHAT and CDR2 FNYEAQ (reference sequence). The CDR3 loop is CASSSPLDIQYF. The CDR3 DNA reads TGTGCTAGCAGCTCACCCTTGGACATTCAGTACTTC.

The V call is TRBV7-2, the J call TRBJ1-2; 8 nucleotides agree with TRBD1. CDR3 size: 17 residues. Germline V gives CDR1 SGHTA, CDR2 FQGNSA. V dropped 1 base and J dropped 6; count of bases not matched to a gene: 13. The CDR3 is CASSLEGTGPPIDGYTF. In DNA, the CDR3 is TGTGCCAGCAGCTTAGAGGGGACAGGCCCTCCCATTGATGGCTACACCTTC.

V is TRBV27 and J is TRBJ2-7; 11 bases line up with TRBD2. V shed 5 bases, J shed 3 bases, and the junction held 9 bases outside the gene matches. Germline-derived CDR1 and CDR2 are MNHEY and SMNVEV (reference sequence). This CDR3 spans 16 amino acids. The CDR3 DNA is TGTGCCAGCAGTCCATCGGGACTAGCGGAGGTCTACGAGCAGTACTTC. This encodes CASSPSGLAEVYEQYF.

The chain recombines TRBV7-9 with TRBJ2-3; TRBD2 agrees at 10 bases. Germline assignment: CDR1 SEHNR and CDR2 FQNEAQ (reference sequence). The CDR3 is 16 amino acids. V gave up 3 bases and J gave up 2 bases; unmatched junction bases: 5. CDR3 nucleotide sequence: TGTGCCAGCAGCTTTTTAGCGGGAGGTCCCACAGATACGCAGTATTTT. It translates to CASSFLAGGPTDTQYF.

This clone was seen more than once but under ten times. This chain links TRBV13 with TRBJ2-7, with D possibly TRBD1 on 6 matching bases. The CDR3 has 14 amino acids. Trimming shortened V by 1 base and J by 4 bases, and 11 bases separated the two germline ends. Germline loops: CDR1 PRHDT, CDR2 FYEKMQ (reference sequence). Here the CDR3 reads CASSLEGVLYEQYF. DNA for the CDR3: TGTGCCAGCAGCTTAGAGGGGGTGTTGTACGAGCAGTACTTC. The full variable domain, completed using reference TRBV13 and TRBJ2-7, is AAGVIQSPRHLIKEKRETATLKCYPIPRHDTVYWYQQGPGQDPQFLISFYEKMQSDKGSIPDRFSAQQFSDYHSELNMSSLELGDSALYFCASSLEGVLYEQYFGPGTRLTVT.

The V gene is TRBV7-2, the J gene TRBJ2-1; D unclear. Trimming pared 1 base from V and 3 bases from J, leaving 10 bases between. Germline V gene sequence: CDR1 SGHTA, CDR2 FQGNSA. The CDR3 covers 15 residues. CDR3 sequence (DNA): TGTGCCAGCAGCTTAGATATATCCAGCTACAATGAGCAGTTCTTC. This gives the protein CASSLDISSYNEQFF.

The chain employs TRBV7-9 and TRBJ2-7, with a possible D match to TRBD2 (5 bases). Germline V CDR1 and CDR2: SEHNR, FQNEAQ (reference sequence). The CDR3 contains 18 residues. Trimming stripped 5 bases from V and 2 bases from J, with 25 bases between. Here the CDR3 reads CASSLEFTRDKQTYEQYF. The CDR3 DNA sequence: TGTGCCAGCAGCCTAGAATTTACCCGGGATAAACAGACCTACGAGCAGTACTTC.

This clone was seen once. The rearrangement links TRBV15 to TRBJ2-7; D may be TRBD2 (5 bases). Germline V CDR1 and CDR2: LNHNV, YYDKDF (reference sequence). The V gene lost 0 bases and the J gene lost 0 bases, with 15 bases spanning the gap. This CDR3 comprises 17 residues. The chain's CDR3 is CATSRDRGGSSSYEQYF. For the CDR3, the DNA is TGTGCCACCAGCAGAGATCGTGGAGGAAGCAGCTCCTACGAGCAGTACTTC. The whole variable domain, filled in from reference TRBV15 and TRBJ2-7, reads DAMVIQNPRYQVTQFGKPVTLSCSQTLNHNVMYWYQQKSSQAPKLLFHYYDKDFNNEADTPDNFQSRRPNTSFCFLDIRSPGLGDTAMYLCATSRDRGGSSSYEQYFGPGTRLTVT.

The chain joins TRBV6-6 to TRBJ1-5, with D possibly TRBD1 on 5 matching bases. Germline CDR1 and CDR2: MNHNY and SVGAGI (reference sequence). V was pared by 7 bases and J by 2 bases, with 15 bases between. There are 15 residues in the CDR3. CDR3 DNA sequence: TGTGCCAGCACTCTGATGGGGGTCGGCAATCAGCCCCAGCATTTT. Its protein product is CASTLMGVGNQPQHF.

This chain connects TRBV6-1 to TRBJ2-7, with a weak D call TRBD2 (5 bases). Trimming cost V 2 bases and J 3 bases, with 5 bases left between them. CDR3 length: 12 residues. In germline, CDR1 is MNHNS, CDR2 SASEGT. The CDR3 DNA is TGTGCCAGCAGTGAACGGGGCTACGAGCAGTACTTC. Its translation: CASSERGYEQYF.

CDR3 region: CASSAGTIRYEQYF. CDR3 sequence (DNA): TGTGCCAGCAGCGCCGGGACTATTCGCTACGAGCAGTACTTC. This rearrangement joins TRBV7-2 to TRBJ2-7; 7 bases line up with TRBD2. CDR3 length: 14 residues. V dropped 5 bases and J dropped 3; count of bases not matched to a gene: 7. In germline, CDR1 is SGHTA, CDR2 FQGNSA.

V is TRBV27 and J is TRBJ1-1; D gene uncertain. V gave up 5 bases and J gave up 3 bases, with 16 bases separating them. The V gene's germline CDR1 is MNHEY and CDR2 SMNVEV (reference sequence). The CDR3 length is 15 residues. CDR3 protein: CASSIRVGWDTEAFF. The CDR3 DNA follows: TGTGCCAGCAGTATCCGGGTGGGATGGGACACTGAAGCTTTCTTT.

The chain has TRBV18 and TRBJ1-3; D unclear. CDR3 size: 12 residues. The germline V gene has CDR1 KGHSH and CDR2 LQKENI. V dropped 5 bases and J dropped 1 base, with 3 bases sitting between them. DNA for the CDR3: TGTGCCAGCTCAGGATCTGGAAACACCATATATTTT. It codes for CASSGSGNTIYF.

The chain joins TRBV7-3 to TRBJ1-1; no reliable D call. Per germline, CDR1 SGHTA and CDR2 FQGTGA. This CDR3 has 13 residues. V was trimmed by 1 base and J by 1 base, leaving 4 bases between them. The CDR3 sequence is CASSLNGNTEAFF. The DNA for the CDR3 is TGTGCCAGCAGCTTAAATGGGAACACTGAAGCTTTCTTT.

The V and J genes are TRBV6-1 and TRBJ1-5; D not resolved. This CDR3 region has 13 residues. V shed 3 bases and J shed 4 bases, with 7 bases lying between them. Germline loops: CDR1 MNHNS, CDR2 SASEGT. The CDR3 sequence is CASSDQGNQPQHF. DNA of the CDR3: TGTGCCAGCAGTGATCAAGGAAATCAGCCCCAGCATTTT.

This clone has only a few counts. This chain uses TRBV7-2 with TRBJ2-1; TRBD2 matches 7 bases. The germline CDR1 and CDR2 sequences are SGHTA and FQGNSA. CDR3 length: 15 residues. V was clipped by 5 bases and J by 3 bases; unmatched bases: 7. CDR3 amino acids: CASSPWRGSYNEQFF. For the CDR3, the DNA is TGTGCCAGCAGCCCCTGGCGGGGGAGCTACAATGAGCAGTTCTTC.

This chain links TRBV4-3 with TRBJ1-2; maybe TRBD1 (6 bases). The CDR3 covers 18 residues. Per germline, CDR1 LGHNA and CDR2 YSLEER. V lost 2 bases, J lost 6 bases, and 25 bases lay in between. The CDR3 loop is CASSQLPNRTGSGDGYTF. The CDR3 DNA follows: TGCGCCAGCAGCCAACTACCGAATCGAACAGGGAGCGGAGATGGCTACACCTTC.

The CDR3 protein is CASSQEWGPGSYEQYF. The CDR3 region has the DNA TGTGCCAGCAGCCAAGAGTGGGGGCCCGGTAGCTACGAGCAGTACTTC. The V and J genes are TRBV4-2 and TRBJ2-7; possible D gene TRBD1, 6 bases. CDR3 length: 16 amino acids. Trimming removed 0 bases at V and 3 bases at J, with 15 bases between. The germline CDR1 and CDR2 sequences are LGHNA and YNFKEQ.

The rearrangement joins TRBV28 to TRBJ2-5; 7 positions agree with TRBD1. Unmatched junction bases numbered 8, after V lost 5 bases and J lost 5 bases. There are 14 residues in the CDR3. The germline V gene has CDR1 MDHEN and CDR2 SYDVKM. The CDR3 nucleotides read TGTGCCAGCAGTCCGGGACAGTTTTTTGAGACCCAGTACTTC. It codes for CASSPGQFFETQYF.

V usage is TRBV28 and J usage is TRBJ2-1; 10 bases agree with TRBD2. The CDR3 sequence is 15 residues long. From germline, CDR1 is MDHEN and CDR2 SYDVKM. Germline trimming cut 10 bases from V and 7 bases from J; bases unmatched to any gene: 13. The CDR3 sequence is CAITVTSGPQNEQFF. The CDR3 coding sequence is TGTGCCATCACGGTGACTAGCGGGCCCCAAAATGAGCAGTTCTTC.

The chain joins TRBV7-9 to TRBJ1-3; tentatively, D is TRBD1 (5 bases). V was clipped by 5 bases and J by 0 bases, with 8 bases between them. This CDR3 has 14 amino acids. Germline lookup yields CDR1 SEHNR and CDR2 FQNEAQ (reference sequence). The CDR3 spells CASSIGTSGNTIYF. CDR3 in DNA: TGTGCCAGCAGCATCGGGACCTCTGGAAACACCATATATTTT.

The chain uses TRBV4-3 and TRBJ1-1, with unresolved D. The CDR3 is made up of 14 amino acids. V gave up 4 bases and J gave up 3 bases, with 12 bases separating them. From germline, CDR1 is LGHNA and CDR2 YSLEER. The CDR3 reads CASSLHLLHTEAFF. In DNA, the CDR3 is TGCGCCAGCAGCCTACATTTATTGCACACTGAAGCTTTCTTT.

This clone came up once. The chain links TRBV7-8 to TRBJ1-1, with 11 bases identical to TRBD1. V lost 5 bases to trimming and J lost 11 bases; unmatched junction nucleotides: 10. The CDR3 extends over 14 amino acids. Germline assignment: CDR1 SGHVS and CDR2 FQNEAQ. The CDR3: CASSPSGQGASAFF. Here the CDR3 DNA reads TGTGCCAGCAGCCCATCCGGACAGGGGGCGTCCGCTTTCTTT.

CDR3 DNA sequence: TGCGCCAGCAGCCTTCTACAGAGTAACTATGGCTACACCTTC. This translates into CASSLLQSNYGYTF. The V call is TRBV5-1, the J call TRBJ1-2; no definite D call. The germline V gene has CDR1 SGHRS and CDR2 YFSETQ. The CDR3 loop spans 14 amino acids. V dropped 4 bases and J dropped 1 base, with 11 bases sitting between them.

V usage is TRBV19 and J usage is TRBJ2-6; the D gene could be TRBD1 or TRBD2 (5 bases each). The V end was cut by 3 bases, the J end by 4 bases, with 13 bases between. The CDR3 covers 16 residues. The germline gives CDR1 LNHDA, CDR2 SQIVND (reference sequence). The CDR3 reads CASSIGWGFGANVLTF. The CDR3, as DNA: TGTGCCAGTAGTATCGGGTGGGGGTTCGGGGCCAACGTCCTGACTTTC.

DNA for the CDR3: TGTGCCAGCAGCTTGAGGGTCTCAGGGCGCGGCGACACTGAAGCTTTCTTT. Translating gives CASSLRVSGRGDTEAFF. The chain joins TRBV5-6 to TRBJ1-1, with D possibly TRBD1 on 5 matching bases. In germline, CDR1 is SGHDT, CDR2 YYEEEE. Trimming left V 1 base short and J 3 bases short, with 19 bases between. The CDR3 length is 17 residues.

This clone was recorded a few times. The chain combines TRBV19 with TRBJ1-1; D ambiguous. The CDR3 covers 11 residues. The germline CDR1 and CDR2 sequences are LNHDA and SQIVND (reference sequence). V was cut by 5 bases and J by 9 bases, with 10 bases left in between. The CDR3 is CASSGVVKAFF. The CDR3 DNA reads TGTGCCAGTAGTGGCGTGGTCAAAGCTTTCTTT.